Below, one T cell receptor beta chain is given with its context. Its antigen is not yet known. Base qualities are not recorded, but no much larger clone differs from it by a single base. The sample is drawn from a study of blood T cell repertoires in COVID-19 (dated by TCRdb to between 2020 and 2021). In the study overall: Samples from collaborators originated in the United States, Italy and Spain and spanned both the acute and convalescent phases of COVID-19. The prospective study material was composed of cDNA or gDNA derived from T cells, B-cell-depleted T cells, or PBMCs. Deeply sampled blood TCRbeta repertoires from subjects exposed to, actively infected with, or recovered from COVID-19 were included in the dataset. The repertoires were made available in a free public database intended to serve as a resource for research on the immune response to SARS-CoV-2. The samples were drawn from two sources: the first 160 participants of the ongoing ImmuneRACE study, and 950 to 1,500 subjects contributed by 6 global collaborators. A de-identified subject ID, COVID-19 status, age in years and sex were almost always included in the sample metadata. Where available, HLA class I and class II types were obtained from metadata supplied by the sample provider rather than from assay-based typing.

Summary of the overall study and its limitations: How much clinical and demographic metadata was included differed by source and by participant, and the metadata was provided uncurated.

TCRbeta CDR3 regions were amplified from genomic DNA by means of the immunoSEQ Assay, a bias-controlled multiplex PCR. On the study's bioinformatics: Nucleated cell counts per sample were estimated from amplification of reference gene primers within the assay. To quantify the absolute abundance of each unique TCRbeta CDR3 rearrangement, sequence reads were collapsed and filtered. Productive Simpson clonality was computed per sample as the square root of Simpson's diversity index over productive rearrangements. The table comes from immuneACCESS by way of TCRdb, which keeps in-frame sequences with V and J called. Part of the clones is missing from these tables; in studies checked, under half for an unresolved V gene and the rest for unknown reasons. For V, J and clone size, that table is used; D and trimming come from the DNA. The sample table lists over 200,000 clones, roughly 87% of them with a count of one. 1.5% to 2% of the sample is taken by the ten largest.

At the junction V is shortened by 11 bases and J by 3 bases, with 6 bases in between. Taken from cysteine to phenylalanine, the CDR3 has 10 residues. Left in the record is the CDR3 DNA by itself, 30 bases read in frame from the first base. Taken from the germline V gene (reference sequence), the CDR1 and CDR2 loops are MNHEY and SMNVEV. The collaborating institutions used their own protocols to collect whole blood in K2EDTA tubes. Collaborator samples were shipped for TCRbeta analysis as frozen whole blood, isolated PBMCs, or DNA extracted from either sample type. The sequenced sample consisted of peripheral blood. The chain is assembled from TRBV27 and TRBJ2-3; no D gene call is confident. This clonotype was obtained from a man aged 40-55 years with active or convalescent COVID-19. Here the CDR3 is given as CAAGTDTQYF. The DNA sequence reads TGTGCCGCCGGGACAGATACGCAGTATTTT.